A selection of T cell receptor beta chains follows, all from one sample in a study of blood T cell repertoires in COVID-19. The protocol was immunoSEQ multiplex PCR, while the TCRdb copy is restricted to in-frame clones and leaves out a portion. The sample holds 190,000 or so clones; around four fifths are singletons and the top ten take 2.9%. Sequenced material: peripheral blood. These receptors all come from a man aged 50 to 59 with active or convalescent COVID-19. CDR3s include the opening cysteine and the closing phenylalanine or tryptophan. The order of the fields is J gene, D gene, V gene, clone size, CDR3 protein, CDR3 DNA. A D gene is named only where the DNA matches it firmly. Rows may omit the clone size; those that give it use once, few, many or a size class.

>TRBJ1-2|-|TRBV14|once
CASSQSGFSGVYGYTF
TGTGCCAGCAGCCAAAGTGGTTTTTCAGGCGTCTATGGCTACACCTTC
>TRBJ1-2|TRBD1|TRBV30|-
CAWSPTGQGSYGYTF
TGTGCCTGGAGTCCCACCGGACAGGGTTCCTATGGCTACACCTTC
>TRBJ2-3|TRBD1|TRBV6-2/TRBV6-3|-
CASSLPGQGPDTQYF
TGTGCCAGCAGTCTGCCGGGACAGGGTCCAGATACGCAGTATTTT
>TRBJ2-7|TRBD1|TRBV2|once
CASKWDRSYEQYF
TGTGCCAGCAAATGGGACAGGAGCTACGAGCAGTACTTC
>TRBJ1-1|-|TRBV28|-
CASDREGTEAFF
TGTGCCAGCGATAGAGAGGGTACTGAAGCTTTCTTT
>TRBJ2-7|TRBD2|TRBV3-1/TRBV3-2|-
CASSRGRAGGPGEQYF
TGTGCCAGCAGCCGGGGGCGGGCGGGAGGGCCTGGCGAGCAGTACTTC
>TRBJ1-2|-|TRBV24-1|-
CATSDMERRAGDYGYTF
TGTGCCACCAGTGACATGGAACGTAGGGCAGGGGACTATGGCTACACCTTC
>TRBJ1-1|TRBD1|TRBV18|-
CASSQLRGVNTEAFF
TGTGCCAGCTCACAGCTCAGGGGGGTAAACACTGAAGCTTTCTTT
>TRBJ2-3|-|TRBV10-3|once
CAISESASLTDTQYF
TGTGCCATCAGTGAGTCGGCTAGTCTCACAGATACGCAGTATTTT
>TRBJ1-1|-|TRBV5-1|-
CASSSGLNTEAFF
TGCGCCAGCAGCTCCGGGTTGAACACTGAAGCTTTCTTT
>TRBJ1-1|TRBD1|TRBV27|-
CASSLQGGAEAFF
TGTGCCAGCAGTTTACAGGGGGGTGCTGAAGCTTTCTTT
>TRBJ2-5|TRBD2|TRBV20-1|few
CSASHQRGGRGTQYF
TGCAGTGCTAGTCACCAGCGGGGGGGCCGTGGGACCCAGTACTTC
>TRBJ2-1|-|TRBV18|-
CASSPDARDNEQFF
TGTGCCAGCTCACCCGATGCGCGGGACAATGAGCAGTTCTTC
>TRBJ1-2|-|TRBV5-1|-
CASSGGALRDYGYTF
TGCGCCAGCAGCGGCGGGGCCCTCCGGGACTATGGCTACACCTTC
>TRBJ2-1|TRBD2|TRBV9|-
CASSVAVLAGDDEQFF
TGTGCCAGCAGCGTAGCGGTACTAGCGGGGGACGATGAGCAGTTCTTC
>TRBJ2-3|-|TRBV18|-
CASSPPRGPSIVDTQYF
TGTGCCAGCTCACCACCGAGAGGGCCCTCGATTGTGGATACGCAGTATTTT
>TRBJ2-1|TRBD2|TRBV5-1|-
CASSLAPQAGGLANEQFF
TGCGCCAGCAGCTTGGCGCCGCAGGCGGGAGGGCTGGCCAATGAGCAGTTCTTC
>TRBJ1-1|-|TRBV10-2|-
CASRSLSTAGNTEAFF
TGCGCCAGCAGATCCCTCTCGACAGCGGGGAACACTGAAGCTTTCTTT
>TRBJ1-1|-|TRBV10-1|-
CASSEYSNTEAFF
TGCGCCAGCAGTGAGTACAGCAACACTGAAGCTTTCTTT
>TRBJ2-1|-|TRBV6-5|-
CASRRDTAAYNEQFF
TGTGCCAGCAGGAGGGATACAGCGGCCTACAATGAGCAGTTCTTC
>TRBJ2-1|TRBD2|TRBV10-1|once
CASGLAGGNEQFF
TGCGCCAGCGGACTAGCGGGGGGCAATGAGCAGTTCTTC
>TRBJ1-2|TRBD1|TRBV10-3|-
CAISEDRGGYGYTF
TGTGCCATCAGTGAGGACAGGGGTGGGTATGGCTACACCTTC
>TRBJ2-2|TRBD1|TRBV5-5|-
CASSKGAGTGFTGELFF
TGTGCCAGCAGCAAGGGGGCGGGGACAGGGTTCACCGGGGAGCTGTTTTTT
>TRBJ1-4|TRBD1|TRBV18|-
CASSPGQGGPNEKLFF
TGTGCCAGCTCACCCGGACAGGGGGGGCCAAATGAAAAACTGTTTTTT
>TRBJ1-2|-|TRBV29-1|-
CSVESGYTF
TGCAGCGTCGAGTCTGGCTACACCTTC
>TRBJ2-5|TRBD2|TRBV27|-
CASTRTSGSSGETQYF
TGTGCCAGCACACGGACTAGCGGGAGCTCCGGTGAGACCCAGTACTTC
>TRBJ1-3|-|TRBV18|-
CASSASDGSSGNTIYF
TGTGCCAGCTCAGCAAGCGACGGGAGCTCTGGAAACACCATATATTTT
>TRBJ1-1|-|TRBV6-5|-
CASRGGAEAFF
TGTGCCAGCAGAGGAGGAGCTGAAGCTTTCTTT
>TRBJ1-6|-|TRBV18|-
CASSPGLNSPLHF
TGTGCCAGCTCACCAGGGCTTAATTCACCCCTCCACTTT
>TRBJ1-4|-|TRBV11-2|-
CASSTNPFREKLFF
TGTGCCAGCAGCACCAACCCTTTTCGGGAAAAACTGTTTTTT
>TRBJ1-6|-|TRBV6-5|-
CASSYSFRDSPLHF
TGTGCCAGCAGTTACTCGTTCAGGGATTCACCCCTCCACTTT
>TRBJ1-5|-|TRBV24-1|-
CATILDQPQHF
TGTGCCACCATACTGGATCAGCCCCAGCATTTT
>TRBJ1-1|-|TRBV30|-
CAWSVAGGDTEAFF
TGTGCCTGGAGTGTAGCAGGAGGGGACACTGAAGCTTTCTTT
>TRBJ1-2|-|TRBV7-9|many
CASSFTELYGYTF
TGTGCCAGCAGCTTTACGGAGCTCTATGGCTACACCTTC
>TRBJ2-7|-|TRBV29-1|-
CSAEGGAAYEQYF
TGCAGCGCCGAGGGGGGGGCTGCCTACGAGCAGTACTTC
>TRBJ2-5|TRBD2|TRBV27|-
CASSLLGGRATGTQYF
TGTGCCAGCAGTTTATTGGGCGGGAGGGCCACAGGGACCCAGTACTTC
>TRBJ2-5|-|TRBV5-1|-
CASSRAYSGETQYF
TGCGCCAGCAGCCGGGCCTATAGCGGAGAGACCCAGTACTTC
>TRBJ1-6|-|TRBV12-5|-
CASGLDSPDNSPLHF
TGTGCTAGTGGTTTGGACAGCCCTGACAATTCACCCCTCCACTTT
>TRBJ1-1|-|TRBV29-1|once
CSVREVRRMNTEAFF
TGCAGCGTTCGGGAAGTGCGTCGCATGAACACTGAAGCTTTCTTT
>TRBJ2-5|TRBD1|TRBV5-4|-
CASSHPTGLGETQYF
TGTGCCAGCAGCCATCCGACAGGGCTCGGGGAGACCCAGTACTTC
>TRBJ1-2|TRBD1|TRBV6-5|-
CASSRGQGDYGYTF
TGTGCCAGCAGTCGTGGACAGGGCGACTATGGCTACACCTTC
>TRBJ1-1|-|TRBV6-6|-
CASSYLTELNTEAFF
TGTGCCAGCAGTTATCTGACAGAACTGAACACTGAAGCTTTCTTT
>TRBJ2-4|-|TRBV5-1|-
CASRQGIAKNIQYF
TGCGCCAGCAGACAGGGAATAGCCAAAAACATTCAGTACTTC
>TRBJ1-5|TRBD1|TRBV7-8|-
CASSSGTGGTQPQHF
TGTGCCAGCAGCTCAGGAACAGGGGGCACTCAGCCCCAGCATTTT
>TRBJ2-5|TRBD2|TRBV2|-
CASTASGGDWETQYF
TGTGCCAGCACCGCTAGCGGGGGGGATTGGGAGACCCAGTACTTC
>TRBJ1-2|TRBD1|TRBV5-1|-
CASRDSLGGYTF
TGCGCCAGCCGGGACAGCCTTGGCGGCTACACCTTC
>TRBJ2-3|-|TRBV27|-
CASSLSGGWGGRSDTQYF
TGTGCCAGCAGTTTATCCGGAGGGTGGGGGGGCAGATCAGATACGCAGTATTTT
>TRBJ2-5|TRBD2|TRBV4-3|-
CASSQAWRGLAGGETQYF
TGCGCCAGCAGCCAAGCCTGGAGGGGACTAGCGGGGGGAGAGACCCAGTACTTC
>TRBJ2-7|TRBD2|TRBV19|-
CASTHVAGPAYEQYF
TGTGCCAGTACCCATGTAGCGGGACCCGCCTACGAGCAGTACTTC
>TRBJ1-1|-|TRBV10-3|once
CAIRGGENTEAFF
TGTGCCATCAGGGGAGGAGAGAACACTGAAGCTTTCTTT
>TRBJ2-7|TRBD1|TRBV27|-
CASSRQGALREYF
TGTGCCAGCAGCCGACAGGGGGCCCTTCGTGAGTACTTC
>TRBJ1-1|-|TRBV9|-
CASNQAGLRTEAFF
TGTGCCAGCAACCAAGCAGGGTTGCGCACTGAAGCTTTCTTT
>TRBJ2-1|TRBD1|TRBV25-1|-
CASSERQGFYNEQFF
TGTGCCAGCAGTGAAAGACAGGGGTTTTACAATGAGCAGTTCTTC